The rows below give T cell receptor beta chains drawn from one sample of a study of CXCR3-negative and CXCR3-positive naive CD8 T cells. TCRdb reprocessed the 5' RACE reads and reports one entry per CDR3 protein, with no DNA. Here the sample table reports about 84,000 distinct CDR3 sequences. The source material was naive CXCR3+ CD8+ T cells from blood. These TCRs come from a human donor in good health. Some clones in this sample may be carry-over from other donors' samples. CDR3s include the opening cysteine and the closing phenylalanine or tryptophan.

>16|TRBV5-1|TRBJ2-1
CASSLGPSGDYNEQFF
>14|TRBV28|TRBJ1-5
CASSPDRGTQPQHF
>15|TRBV12-3/TRBV12-4|TRBJ1-4
CASSLTGRFYEGLFF
>13|TRBV28|TRBJ2-5
CASSFLGSETQYF
>14|TRBV7-9|TRBJ1-6
CASSSGQGNSPLHF
>17|TRBV29-1|TRBJ2-2
CSVLPRADLALGGELFF
>15|TRBV6-6|TRBJ2-1
CASSYLKPQAGEQFF
>14|TRBV28|TRBJ2-7
CASSSRQGVYEQYF
>14|TRBV12-3/TRBV12-4|TRBJ2-7
CASRGSTGTYEQYF
>16|TRBV28|TRBJ1-4
CASSFHTGARSEKLFF
>13|TRBV7-6|TRBJ2-1
CASSTYRGNEQFF
>15|TRBV6-5|TRBJ2-2
CASSDPDRESGELFF
>13|TRBV6-1|TRBJ1-2
CASSLTGDDGYTF
>15|TRBV7-2|TRBJ2-5
CASSLAGGLQETQYF
>15|TRBV9|TRBJ2-1
CASSVGQRPINEQFF
>18|TRBV20-1|TRBJ2-1
CSASQEQGQEVVDNEQFF
>14|TRBV5-1|TRBJ1-1
CASSPGTGPTEAFF
>14|TRBV2|TRBJ2-5
CANIGRTAAETQYF
>15|TRBV4-2|TRBJ1-6
CASSQDGEGNSPLHF
>15|TRBV27|TRBJ2-7
CASSLSGKKRHEQYF
>15|TRBV4-3|TRBJ2-7
CASSQGTSGAYEQYF
>17|TRBV14|TRBJ2-2
CASRQGTLLKNTGELFF
>13|TRBV20-1|TRBJ2-7
CSATRGRGHEQYF
>13|TRBV2|TRBJ2-7
CASTLARFDEQYF
>14|TRBV3-1|TRBJ2-7
CASSHRDSSYEQYF
>14|TRBV5-6|TRBJ2-7
CASSLKGDAYEQYF
>17|TRBV6-2/TRBV6-3|TRBJ2-3
CASSSKDYRLGTDTQYF
>12|TRBV13|TRBJ2-1
CASNRRNNEQFF
>12|TRBV11-2|TRBJ2-1
CASSPVSEYLFF
>13|TRBV28|TRBJ1-2
CASSIQTNYGYTF
>13|TRBV6-5|TRBJ2-2
CASSYGVGGELFF
>15|TRBV13|TRBJ1-2
CASSLGTLYRDGYTF
>15|TRBV5-1|TRBJ2-3
CASSGGQGVTDTQYF
>14|TRBV27|TRBJ2-6
CASSISWGANVLTF
>15|TRBV4-1|TRBJ1-5
CASSQVGASNQPQHF
>13|TRBV28|TRBJ1-5
CASSDDSGQPQHF
>13|TRBV2|TRBJ2-7
CASSAQGPFEQYF
>14|TRBV15|TRBJ1-5
CATAIVRRSQPQHF
>16|TRBV11-2|TRBJ2-7
CASGGSNPGPYYEQYF
>14|TRBV27|TRBJ2-1
CASSYTGTYNEQFF
>15|TRBV12-3/TRBV12-4|TRBJ1-1
CASSLARLGQGEAFF
>14|TRBV28|TRBJ2-1
CASSQESDYNEQFF
>15|TRBV6-6|TRBJ2-7
CASSPPDGTTYEQYF
>14|TRBV9|TRBJ2-3
CASSASGGTDTQYF
>13|TRBV6-6|TRBJ2-7
CASSTPGGDEQYF
>12|TRBV5-5|TRBJ2-1
CASSLPPGILFF
>15|TRBV25-1|TRBJ2-7
CASSGLRDRLREQYF
>11|TRBV29-1|TRBJ2-5
CSVQIWETQYF
>15|TRBV3-1|TRBJ1-1
CASSRPDRGETEAFF
>17|TRBV4-1|TRBJ2-7
CASSQDWSPDRVSEQYF
>14|TRBV5-5|TRBJ2-3
CASSLYQGADTQYF
>14|TRBV4-2|TRBJ2-7
CASSQEAALYEQYF
>14|TRBV28|TRBJ2-5
CASVLTGGVETQYF
>19|TRBV7-9|TRBJ2-1
CASSLPLFSSEGASDEQFF
>17|TRBV7-6|TRBJ2-1
CASSFGDSPSFNNEQFF
>15|TRBV7-3|TRBJ1-2
CASSPQPGQPYGYTF
>14|TRBV4-3|TRBJ2-7
CASSREVILYEQYF